Each of the 24 T cell receptor beta chains below was sequenced from the same sample in a study of shared clonotypes between healthy human individuals. Assay used: immunoSEQ multiplex PCR; TCRdb lists only in-frame clones, some missing. This repertoire shows 650,000 to 700,000 clones, roughly 87% found once; its top ten account for 34%. The sequenced sample consisted of memory CD8+ T cells from PBMCs. The sample's subset: CD45RO+ cells pooled with CCR7-negative TemRA cells. These receptors were collected from a young man in good health. Some clones in this sample may be carry-over from other donors' samples.

The chain is built from TRBV7-9 and TRBJ2-5; TRBD2 matches 7 bases. There are 14 residues in the CDR3. The germline gives CDR1 SEHNR, CDR2 FQNEAQ (reference sequence). The J segment lost 3 bases and the V segment lost 5 bases, leaving 6 bases of the junction unmatched. The CDR3 here is CASSPRENEETQYF. The CDR3 DNA reads as TGTGCCAGCAGCCCGCGGGAGAACGAAGAGACCCAGTACTTC.

For this clone: Other DNA sequences in the same sample also yield this CDR3. The chain links TRBV6-5 to TRBJ2-7, with a weak D call TRBD2 (5 bases). Looked up from germline, CDR1 is MNHEY and CDR2 is SVGAGI. With 0 bases removed from V and 0 bases from J, the gap between germline ends came to 12 bases. This CDR3 has 16 amino acids. The CDR3 protein is CASSYSAGESSYEQYF. CDR3 DNA sequence: TGTGCCAGCAGTTACTCGGCGGGCGAGAGCTCCTACGAGCAGTACTTC.

The gene calls are TRBV13 and TRBJ2-4, with TRBD2 matching over 12 bases. Germline loops: CDR1 PRHDT, CDR2 FYEKMQ (reference sequence). This CDR3 has 16 amino acids. V shed 5 bases and J 3 bases; nucleotides not matched to a gene: 5. The CDR3 DNA reads as TGTGCCAGCAGCCGCCGACTAGCGGGAGACAAAAACATTCAGTACTTC. Translated, it gives CASSRRLAGDKNIQYF.

The chain uses TRBV7-9 and TRBJ2-3, with D possibly TRBD2 on 6 matching bases. With 3 bases removed from V and 0 bases from J, the gap between germline ends came to 19 bases. The CDR3 contains 18 residues. Germline CDR1 and CDR2: SEHNR and FQNEAQ (reference sequence). The CDR3 loop reads CASSFVLAQLTSTDTQYF. The CDR3 nucleotides read TGTGCCAGCAGCTTTGTTCTAGCGCAGCTGACTAGCACAGATACGCAGTATTTT.

The chain uses TRBV28 and TRBJ2-2; 15 nucleotides line up with TRBD2. V shed 6 bases and J 4 bases; nucleotides not matched to a gene: 6. This CDR3 spans 17 amino acids. Germline values: CDR1 MDHEN, CDR2 SYDVKM. The CDR3 region has the DNA TGTGCCAGCAGCCACGGACTAGCGGGAGGGTTCACCGGGGAGCTGTTTTTT. It is translated as CASSHGLAGGFTGELFF.

The chain carries TRBV7-9 and TRBJ2-3, with D possibly being TRBD2 (6 bases). This CDR3 is 17 amino acids long. V was pared by 1 base and J by 3 bases, with 17 bases between. Looked up from germline, CDR1 is SEHNR and CDR2 is FQNEAQ (reference sequence). CDR3 loop: CASSLGSLEGLTDTQYF. Here the CDR3 DNA reads TGTGCCAGCAGCTTAGGTTCGCTGGAGGGCCTAACAGATACGCAGTATTTT.

The rearrangement joins TRBV25-1 to TRBJ2-2; TRBD1 is a possible D gene (6 bases). There are 15 residues in the CDR3. Germline V CDR1 and CDR2: MGHDK, SYGVNS. V shed 1 base and J shed 7 bases, with 13 bases lying between them. DNA for the CDR3: TGTGCCAGCAGTGAATTTGACAGGCAAGACGGGGAGCTGTTTTTT. Translating gives CASSEFDRQDGELFF.

The chain couples TRBV27 to TRBJ2-5, with D perhaps matching TRBD2 (5 bases). The CDR3 consists of 15 residues. CDR1 is MNHEY, CDR2 SMNVEV, per germline (reference sequence). V was shortened by 5 bases and J by 5 bases, with 18 bases between the two germline ends. The CDR3 coding sequence is TGTGCCAGCAGTCTACTAGTCGACCCCGGGGAGACCCAGTACTTC. It yields the protein CASSLLVDPGETQYF.

With respect to this clone: Other DNA sequences of this sample code for an identical CDR3. The V and J genes are TRBV27 and TRBJ2-2; TRBD2 agrees at 7 bases. Per the germline V gene, CDR1 is MNHEY and CDR2 is SMNVEV (reference sequence). This CDR3 region has 16 residues. Trimming took 1 base from V and 5 from J; bases not matched to a gene: 7. The CDR3 DNA is TGTGCCAGCAGTTTATATGCGGGAGTAGGGACCGGGGAGCTGTTTTTT. This codes for CASSLYAGVGTGELFF.

The rearrangement uses TRBV6-1 and TRBJ2-5; unclear D gene. Per the germline V gene, CDR1 is MNHNS and CDR2 is SASEGT. V was cut by 2 bases and J by 9 bases, with 16 bases left in between. The CDR3 totals 14 residues. The CDR3 DNA reads as TGTGCCAGCAGTGAACTGCTGGCCCACGGGTCCCAGTACTTC. Translated: CASSELLAHGSQYF.

CDR3 DNA sequence: TGTGCCATCAGTGAGTCGGACAGTCTTAGCTCCTACAATGAGCAGTTCTTC. Protein sequence: CAISESDSLSSYNEQFF. The chain links TRBV10-3 to TRBJ2-1; TRBD1 is a possible D gene (6 bases). V lost 0 bases and J 0 bases, leaving 12 bases between the germline ends. This CDR3 is 17 amino acids long. Germline CDR1 is ENHRY and CDR2 is SYGVKD.

This rearrangement joins TRBV27 to TRBJ2-3; tentative D call: TRBD2 (6 bases). The CDR3 runs 15 residues. Trimming took off 5 bases at V and 1 base at J, with 13 bases between the two ends. Per the germline V gene, CDR1 is MNHEY and CDR2 is SMNVEV (reference sequence). CDR3 loop: CASSTAGLGTDTQYF. The CDR3 DNA reads as TGTGCCAGCAGTACGGCGGGGTTGGGCACAGATACGCAGTATTTT.

V is TRBV7-9 and J is TRBJ2-1; D is tentatively TRBD1 or TRBD2 (5 bases each). V lost 5 bases to trimming and J lost 7 bases, with 21 bases between them. This CDR3 comprises 16 residues. Germline V gives CDR1 SEHNR, CDR2 FQNEAQ (reference sequence). For the CDR3, the DNA is TGTGCCAGCAGCCACCCTCAGGGAGTCGTGGTGAATGAGCAGTTCTTC. Its protein is CASSHPQGVVVNEQFF.

V is TRBV27 and J is TRBJ1-5; no reliable D call. The germline gives CDR1 MNHEY, CDR2 SMNVEV (reference sequence). The CDR3 loop spans 14 amino acids. The V end was cut by 6 bases, the J end by 0 bases, with 9 bases between. CDR3 region: CASRSIYSNQPQHF. For the CDR3, the DNA is TGTGCCAGCAGATCCATTTATAGCAATCAGCCCCAGCATTTT.

The chain uses TRBV27 and TRBJ2-1, with D possibly matching TRBD1 (5 bases). The germline V and J ends were trimmed by 1 base and 4 bases, with 8 bases remaining between them. The CDR3 contains 14 residues. The germline CDR1 and CDR2 sequences are MNHEY and SMNVEV (reference sequence). The CDR3 loop is CASSLWGAYNEQFF. The DNA for the CDR3 is TGTGCCAGCAGTTTATGGGGCGCGTACAATGAGCAGTTCTTC.

The gene calls are TRBV5-6 and TRBJ2-7, with 9 positions matching TRBD2. The length of the CDR3 is 13 residues. Germline CDR1 SGHDT, CDR2 YYEEEE. With V trimmed by 1 base and J by 7 bases, 3 bases remained unmatched. CDR3 residues: CASSLSGRLEQYF. For the CDR3, the DNA is TGTGCCAGCAGCTTGAGCGGGAGGCTTGAGCAGTACTTC.

V usage is TRBV14 and J usage is TRBJ2-3, with TRBD1 matching over 7 bases. Trimming removed 4 bases from V and 0 bases from J; junction bases left unmatched: 10. The CDR3 length is 17 residues. Germline assignment: CDR1 SGHDN and CDR2 FVKESK. DNA of the CDR3: TGTGCCAGCAGCCCAACATCGACAGGGCCCAGCACAGATACGCAGTATTTT. It specifies CASSPTSTGPSTDTQYF.

The chain recombines TRBV28 with TRBJ2-5; D gene unclear. V was trimmed by 6 bases and J by 4 bases, leaving 15 bases between them. The CDR3 length is 14 residues. From germline, CDR1 is MDHEN and CDR2 SYDVKM. In nucleotides, the CDR3 is TGTGCCAGCAGCCCTCGACGAGGTCTAGAGACCCAGTACTTC. Its translation is CASSPRRGLETQYF.

The chain has TRBV7-9 and TRBJ2-7, with D perhaps TRBD1 or TRBD2 (5 bases each). The CDR3 has 18 residues. Germline CDR1 and CDR2: SEHNR and FQNEAQ (reference sequence). Trimming took off 8 bases at V and 3 bases at J, with 29 bases between the two ends. The CDR3 sequence: CASGTTWVVGRAGYEQYF. The CDR3 nucleotides are TGTGCCAGCGGGACCACGTGGGTTGTGGGGAGAGCTGGCTACGAGCAGTACTTC.

This clone appeared once. The chain recombines TRBV18 with TRBJ2-2; D assignment may be TRBD1 or TRBD2 (5 bases each). Trimming pared 3 bases from V and 5 bases from J, leaving 16 bases between. The germline V gene has CDR1 KGHSH and CDR2 LQKENI. This CDR3 contains 16 residues. This CDR3 is CASSPGRGARTGELFF. CDR3 nucleotide sequence: TGTGCCAGCTCACCCGGCCGAGGGGCGAGGACCGGGGAGCTGTTTTTT.

On this clone itself: At the DNA level, this CDR3 is encoded by other sequences in the same sample as well. V is TRBV9 and J is TRBJ2-1; D may be TRBD2 (5 bases). V was shortened by 0 bases and J by 9 bases, with 10 bases between the two germline ends. Germline loops: CDR1 SGDLS, CDR2 YYNGEE. The CDR3 length is 13 residues. The CDR3 region has the DNA TGTGCCAGCAGCGTAGGGGTTGGAGGTGAGCAGTTCTTC. This translates into CASSVGVGGEQFF.

The J gene is TRBJ1-1, the V gene TRBV27, with 7 bases matching TRBD1. CDR3 length: 15 amino acids. J lost 3 bases, V lost 2 bases, and 6 bases had no gene match. From germline, CDR1 is MNHEY and CDR2 SMNVEV (reference sequence). CDR3 in DNA: TGTGCCAGCAGTTTAAATGGACAGGAATACACTGAAGCTTTCTTT. The encoded protein is CASSLNGQEYTEAFF.

V and J are TRBV5-4 and TRBJ2-7; 15 bases align to TRBD2. Per the germline V gene, CDR1 is SGHNT and CDR2 is YYREEE (reference sequence). The CDR3 has 15 residues. The V gene end was trimmed by 4 bases and the J gene end by 5 bases; junction bases not matched to a gene: 4. CDR3 amino acids: CASSPGLAGGDEQYF. In DNA form, the CDR3 reads TGTGCCAGCAGCCCCGGACTAGCGGGAGGGGACGAGCAGTACTTC.

The chain is built from TRBV4-2 and TRBJ2-1; no clear D gene. V lost 3 bases, J lost 7 bases, and 19 bases lay in between. Germline V gene data show CDR1 as LGHNA and CDR2 as YNFKEQ. There are 16 residues in the CDR3. This CDR3 reads CASSQVAARRLNEQFF. CDR3 sequence (DNA): TGTGCCAGCAGCCAGGTCGCCGCGAGGCGGCTAAATGAGCAGTTCTTC.